The clone carrying this T cell receptor beta chain has a handful of counts. Its antigen is unidentified. Per the germline V gene, CDR1 is MGHRA and CDR2 is YSYEKL. This CDR3 contains 14 residues. V was trimmed by 1 base and J by 4 bases, leaving 10 bases between them. TCRdb redid the calling of the RACE reads with MiXCR, one entry per CDR3 protein. The table has 80,000 to 100,000 distinct CDR3 sequences, about an eighth seen once. Time point noted: patch test 1, 2 weeks after DPC sensitization. Treatment reported: therapeutic diphenylcyclopropenone sensitization with weekly scalp DPC. At every patch-test visit, blood was drawn before the patch test was applied. These data originate in a study of human T cells and chemical hapten exposure. Study-wide context: Patches that contained 0.01% DPC were applied to the upper back and read at 6 days. Slight volume differences across pooled libraries mainly accounted for varying per-sample TCR yields.

The study, taken as a whole, reports: Expanded TCRs made up significantly more big CDR3 similarity clusters than controls did.

The chain has TRBV4-1 and TRBJ1-2; a possible D gene is TRBD1 (5 bases). The source was whole blood, collected in connection with sensitization to the hapten diphenylcyclopropenone (DPC). The TCR was taken from a woman aged 40 to 50 with alopecia areata. Some clones in this sample may be carry-over from other donors' samples. Written as DNA, the CDR3 is TGCGCCAGCAGCCAAGTTCAGGGAGGCTATGGCTACACCTTC. It codes for CASSQVQGGYGYTF.